This paragraph reports one T cell receptor (beta chain). There is no known antigen for this receptor. One base away there is no much larger clone; base qualities are not given. The library was generated by RACE. The reads were generated on a NextSeq 500. During library preparation, unique molecular identifiers were attached to individual cDNA molecules so that TCRs could be counted in a quantitative, reproducible way. Each blood RNA sample was used to sequence both TCR alpha and TCR beta chains. Under the source paper's analysis protocol: Samples had a median of about 96,000 TCRs, with a range from roughly 23,224 to 750,000. V, J and CDR3 annotation of the TCR reads was carried out using the Decombinator software suite. To make PS versus PT1 abundance plots, every sample was subsampled to the same number of TCRs (28,000). TCRs were defined as expanded if absent before sensitization and observed at least eight times at the 2-week time point. Through fastp at Q25 and MiXCR, TCRdb rebuilt clones from the public reads, retaining in-frame beta chains. Rows are combined by CDR3 protein, so each entry shows the most common genes and DNA. TCRdb, rather than the study authors, made the V and J calls. This sample holds approximately 110,000 distinct CDR3 sequences; 9.2% were observed only once. The ten largest make up 2.5% to 3.5% of the sample.

The data were obtained in a study of human T cells and chemical hapten exposure (dated by TCRdb to 2020 to 2022). Context from the whole study: For sensitization, 2% DPC in acetone was applied to a roughly 2 cm by roughly 2 cm area of upper inner arm skin. Weekly therapeutic DPC doses were additionally applied to the scalp of patients throughout the roughly 25-week study period. Patch tests used Finn chambers with 0.01% DPC on the upper back, scored after 6 days by International Contact Dermatitis Research Group standards. The patient cohort, mostly female, included alopecia areata with under or over 50% scalp involvement, alopecia totalis and alopecia universalis. Libraries were combined into a pool for sequencing, and differences in TCR yield between samples came mainly from small differences in library volumes within the pool. This study followed changes in the peripheral blood TCR repertoire in vivo during primary and secondary sensitization of alopecia patients to the hapten diphenylcyclopropenone (DPC). Patient blood was sampled pre-sensitization (week 0) and at 2, 6 and about 24 weeks after DPC sensitization. For TCR sequencing, blood came from 25 to 35 alopecia patients at anywhere from one to four time points (pre-sensitization, 2, 6 and 24 weeks).

The sample's time point label, in plain terms: patch test 2, 6 weeks after DPC sensitization. The treatment or condition label on this specimen signifies: therapeutic diphenylcyclopropenone sensitization with weekly scalp DPC. At every patch-test visit, the blood draw took place before the patch test was put on. Patients were eligible if aged 18 to 70, diagnosed with alopecia and judged suitable for DPC therapy, and pregnant patients were excluded. Total RNA was extracted from unfractionated whole blood collected in Tempus Blood RNA tubes. Beyond this particular receptor, the publication reports: Alopecia, a presumed autoimmune disease, was present in all patients, so the immune response of the patients might differ from that of healthy individuals. The number of TCRs above 1 in 1000 frequency did not change with DPC sensitization; there was no evidence of global repertoire structure alterations. Expanded TCRs formed significantly more large CDR3 similarity clusters than pre-sensitization or healthy control sets, consistent with antigen-driven responses. A positive correlation was found between the number of PT1 expanded TCRs and patch test score, with significance reached at thresholds 8, 16 and 32 but not 4. Repeated subsampling changed both the strength of the expansion versus patch-test correlation and the threshold at which the correlation became significant.

This clonotype was obtained from a woman aged 40 to 49 with alopecia areata. Some clones in this sample may be carry-over from other donors' samples. The sample in question was whole blood, obtained in connection with sensitization to the hapten diphenylcyclopropenone (DPC).

The CDR3 reads CASKPGAGGRADTQYF. The DNA is TGTGCCAGCAAGCCAGGGGCGGGGGGGCGAGCAGATACGCAGTATTTT. The rearrangement combines TRBV12-3 or TRBV12-4 with TRBJ2-3, and 9 junction bases match TRBD2. Relative to germline, V is missing 7 bases and J is missing 4 bases, with 12 bases of the junction outside any gene match. The cysteine opens and the phenylalanine closes a CDR3 of 16 amino acids. Only the CDR3 region is kept as DNA, spanning 48 bases read in frame from base 1.